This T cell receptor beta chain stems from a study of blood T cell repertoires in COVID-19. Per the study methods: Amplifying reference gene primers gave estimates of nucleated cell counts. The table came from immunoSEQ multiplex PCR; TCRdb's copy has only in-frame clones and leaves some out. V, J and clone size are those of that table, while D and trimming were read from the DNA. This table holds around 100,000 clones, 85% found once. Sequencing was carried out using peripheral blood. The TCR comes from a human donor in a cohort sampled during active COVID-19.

CDR3 in amino acids: CASSLGRSEKLFF. CDR3 DNA sequence: TGTGCCAGCAGCTTAGGACGTAGCGAAAAACTGTTTTTT. This rearrangement joins TRBV7-6 to TRBJ1-4; the D is unclear. The germline gives CDR1 SGHVS, CDR2 FNYEAQ. The V end was cut by 1 base, the J end by 8 bases, with 8 bases between. This CDR3 is built from 13 residues.